This T cell receptor beta chain was recovered during a study of cytomegalovirus exposure and HLA in healthy donors. In the PCR, 60 Vbeta and 13 Jbeta primers were used. TCRdb's table, derived via immunoSEQ multiplex PCR, lists solely in-frame clones and lacks some. This sample has tens of thousands of clones, with less than 10% found just once. J was trimmed by 6 bases and V by 5 bases; bases with no gene match: 9. Germline V lookup: CDR1 SEHNR, CDR2 FQNEAQ (reference sequence). This CDR3 has 16 amino acids. Sequencing was performed on PBMCs. This clonotype was obtained from a man aged 50 to 59 in good health and CMV-seronegative. The chain uses TRBV7-9 and TRBJ2-3; 12 bases align to TRBD2. CDR3 protein: CASSRRLAGADDTQYF. The DNA of the CDR3 is TGTGCCAGCAGCCGAAGACTAGCGGGGGCCGACGATACGCAGTATTTT.